What follows describes a single T cell receptor beta chain. The antigen remains unidentified. Per germline, CDR1 MNHEY and CDR2 SVGEGT. The CDR3 totals 16 residues. Trimming stripped 2 bases from V and 0 bases from J, with 13 bases between. The record originates from a study of T cells after yellow fever vaccination. Study-wide results and caveats: Contamination by abundant bulk-population clonotypes could be present in FACS-sorted repertoires.

MiXCR, run by TCRdb on the 5' RACE reads, gives a single entry per CDR3 protein. The table lists about 630,000 distinct CDR3 sequences, 9% to 15% of them singletons. This clonotype was sampled from a man under 40 who received the YFV17D yellow fever vaccine. V gene TRBV6-2 or TRBV6-3 combines with J gene TRBJ1-1; D may be TRBD1 (5 bases). This material consisted of PBMCs, taken on the day of the yellow fever booster vaccination. This chain's CDR3 is CASSYVFGQMNTEAFF. The CDR3 DNA reads as TGTGCCAGCAGTTACGTCTTCGGACAAATGAACACTGAAGCTTTCTTT.